This T cell receptor (beta chain) was captured by sequencing in a study of blood T cell repertoires in COVID-19. Looking at the study overall: Sources were T cells, B-cell-depleted T cells, or PBMCs; the material itself was cDNA or gDNA.

The repertoire was sequenced with immunoSEQ multiplex PCR; TCRdb's copy has only in-frame clones and lacks some. The sample carries about 240,000 clones, about nine tenths recorded once. This clone was counted once. The CDR3 runs 15 residues. V lost 1 base, J lost 1 base, and 11 bases lay in between. Per the germline V gene, CDR1 is SGHAT and CDR2 is FQNNGV. This receptor was taken from a man under 40 with COVID-19, enrolled during active disease. The specimen sequenced was peripheral blood. The genes are TRBV11-2 and TRBJ2-7; D is perhaps TRBD2 (6 bases). CDR3 nucleotide sequence: TGTGCCAGCAGCTTAGGGGTGGGGACTTCCTACGAGCAGTACTTC. This translates into CASSLGVGTSYEQYF.